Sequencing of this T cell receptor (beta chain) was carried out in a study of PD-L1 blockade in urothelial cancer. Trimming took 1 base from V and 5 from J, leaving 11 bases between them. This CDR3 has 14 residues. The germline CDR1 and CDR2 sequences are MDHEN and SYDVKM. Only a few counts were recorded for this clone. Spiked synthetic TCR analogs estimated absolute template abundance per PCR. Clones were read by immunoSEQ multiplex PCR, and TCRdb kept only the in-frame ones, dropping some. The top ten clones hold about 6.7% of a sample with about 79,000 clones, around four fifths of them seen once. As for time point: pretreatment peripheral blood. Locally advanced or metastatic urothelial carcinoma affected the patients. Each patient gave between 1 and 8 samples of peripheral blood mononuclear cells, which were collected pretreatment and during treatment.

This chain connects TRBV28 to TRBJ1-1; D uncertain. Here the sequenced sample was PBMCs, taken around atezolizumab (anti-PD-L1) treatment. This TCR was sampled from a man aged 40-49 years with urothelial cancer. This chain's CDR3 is CASSLSGFRTEAFF. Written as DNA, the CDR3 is TGTGCCAGCAGTTTATCGGGGTTCAGGACTGAAGCTTTCTTT.